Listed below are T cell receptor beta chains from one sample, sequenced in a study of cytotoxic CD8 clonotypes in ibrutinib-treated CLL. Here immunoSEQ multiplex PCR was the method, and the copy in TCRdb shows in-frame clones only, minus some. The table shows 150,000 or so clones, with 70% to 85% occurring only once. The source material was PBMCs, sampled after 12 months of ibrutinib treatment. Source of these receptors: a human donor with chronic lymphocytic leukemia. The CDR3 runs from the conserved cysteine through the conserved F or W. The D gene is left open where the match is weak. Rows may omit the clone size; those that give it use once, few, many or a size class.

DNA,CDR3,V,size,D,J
TGTGCCAGCAGTGAAGGACAGCTTTATGGCTACACCTTC,CASSEGQLYGYTF,TRBV6-1,-,-,TRBJ1-2
TGTGCCACTACAAGGTGGGGTAGCAATCAGCCCCAGCATTTT,CATTRWGSNQPQHF,TRBV7-9,-,-,TRBJ1-5
TGTGCCAGCAGCTCCTGGACTAGCGGCTCCTACGAGCAGTACTTC,CASSSWTSGSYEQYF,TRBV11-2,once,TRBD2,TRBJ2-7
TGCGCCAGCAGCTTGAGGTCGGCAGGGGGCACAGATACGCAGTATTTT,CASSLRSAGGTDTQYF,TRBV5-1,-,-,TRBJ2-3
TGTGCCAGCAGCGCCCCGGGACAAATCACAGATACGCAGTATTTT,CASSAPGQITDTQYF,TRBV9,-,-,TRBJ2-3
TGTGCCAGCTCACCCGGGGAGGCAGGTCCCTACGAGCAGTACTTC,CASSPGEAGPYEQYF,TRBV18,-,-,TRBJ2-7
TGTGCCAGCAGTTTATGGGGGAGGGGCACAGATACGCAGTATTTT,CASSLWGRGTDTQYF,TRBV27,-,TRBD2,TRBJ2-3
TGTGCCAGCAGGAACCGGGACTGGGAGTATTTT,CASRNRDWEYF,TRBV7-9,-,-,TRBJ2-3
TGTGCCAGCAGCGCCGGGGGGCCCTCTGGGGCCAACGTCCTGACTTTC,CASSAGGPSGANVLTF,TRBV9,few,-,TRBJ2-6
TGTGCCAGCAGTGAATTTTACCTCACTAGCACAGATACGCAGTATTTT,CASSEFYLTSTDTQYF,TRBV6-1,few,-,TRBJ2-3
TGTGCCTGGAGTACACGATACGAGCAGTACTTC,CAWSTRYEQYF,TRBV30,-,-,TRBJ2-7
TGCGCCAGCAGCCAAGAGGGGATCGGGAGGGCCTTCAGACCAGATACGCAGTATTTT,CASSQEGIGRAFRPDTQYF,TRBV4-1,-,TRBD2,TRBJ2-3
TGTGCCAGCAGCTCATCCGGACTAGCGGGAGGCGAGCAGTACTTC,CASSSSGLAGGEQYF,TRBV5-8,-,TRBD2,TRBJ2-7
TGTGCCAGCAGCCCAGAAGGGCTGGGGATGGGGAATGAGCAGTTCTTC,CASSPEGLGMGNEQFF,TRBV7-6,-,-,TRBJ2-1
TGTGCCAGCAGCTTGTCGACACCTTTTAATCAGCCCCAGCATTTT,CASSLSTPFNQPQHF,TRBV7-2,-,-,TRBJ1-5
TGTGCCAGCCGGGACAGCGACAATTCACCCCTCCACTTT,CASRDSDNSPLHF,TRBV28,few,TRBD1,TRBJ1-6
TGTGCCAGCAGCTTGCGCCAAACTAGCGCCGGCCTCACAGATACGCAGTATTTT,CASSLRQTSAGLTDTQYF,TRBV5-4,-,TRBD2,TRBJ2-3
TGTGCCAGCAGCCAACGTTGGCTAGCCCCAGATACGCAGTATTTT,CASSQRWLAPDTQYF,TRBV4-2,-,-,TRBJ2-3
TGTGCCAGCAGTTTAATTTGGATAGAGACCCAGTACTTC,CASSLIWIETQYF,TRBV28,-,-,TRBJ2-5
TGTGCCAGCAGCCACGCACAAGGGGGTAATGAGCAGTTCTTC,CASSHAQGGNEQFF,TRBV13,once,-,TRBJ2-1
TGTGCCAGCCGACAGGGGGCCTACACCGGGGAGCTGTTTTTT,CASRQGAYTGELFF,TRBV5-6,-,TRBD1,TRBJ2-2
TGTGCCAGCAGCTCTACTAGCGGGGGGGCCTACGAGCAGTACTTC,CASSSTSGGAYEQYF,TRBV7-6,few,TRBD2,TRBJ2-7
TGTGCCACCGGACTAGCGGGGGATCTTAATACGCAGTATTTT,CATGLAGDLNTQYF,TRBV28,-,TRBD2,TRBJ2-3
TGTGCCAGCAGCCCATCCCGGGGCAGGGGGGCCTCTGGGGCCAACGTCCTGACTTTC,CASSPSRGRGASGANVLTF,TRBV27,once,-,TRBJ2-6
TGTGCCAGCAGCTTGGGGAGGGGGCGCTGGGGTCAGCCCCAGCATTTT,CASSLGRGRWGQPQHF,TRBV5-6,many,TRBD1,TRBJ1-5
TGTGCCAGCAGCTTAGCCGCGGCGTCTATCACTGAAGCTTTCTTT,CASSLAAASITEAFF,TRBV7-8,-,-,TRBJ1-1
TGTGCCAGCACCAGGGGGCAGTCCCCGAACTATGGCTACACCTTC,CASTRGQSPNYGYTF,TRBV6-5,-,TRBD1,TRBJ1-2
TGTGCCAGCAGCCACGATGGAGTTGAAGCTTTCTTT,CASSHDGVEAFF,TRBV13,once,-,TRBJ1-1
TGTGCCAGCAGTCGGACAGGGGACTCCAACTATGGCTACACCTTC,CASSRTGDSNYGYTF,TRBV6-5,-,TRBD1,TRBJ1-2
TGTGCCATCAGTGCCGAGTTGGGGACCAATACGCAGTATTTT,CAISAELGTNTQYF,TRBV10-3,-,-,TRBJ2-3
TGTGCCAGCAGCGTAGCCAGCGGGACAGTGAGCGTCTACGAGCAGTACTTC,CASSVASGTVSVYEQYF,TRBV9,-,-,TRBJ2-7
TGTGCCAGCTCACCAGGGACTAGTTCTATTGAGACCCAGTACTTC,CASSPGTSSIETQYF,TRBV18,-,TRBD2,TRBJ2-5
TGTGCCAGCAGCTGGGGTCTAGCTCCAATAGGTGAGCAGTTCTTC,CASSWGLAPIGEQFF,TRBV5-6,-,-,TRBJ2-1
TGTGCCAGCAGGGGATTTTTAGGGGTTAATGAGCAGTTCTTC,CASRGFLGVNEQFF,TRBV19,-,-,TRBJ2-1
TGTGCCAGCAGTTCCACCGGGACTAGCGGACAAGAGCAGTACTTC,CASSSTGTSGQEQYF,TRBV6-1,-,TRBD2,TRBJ2-7
TGTGCCAGCAGCACCAGGGGTTTAGGGCTGCAGCCCCAGCATTTT,CASSTRGLGLQPQHF,TRBV7-2,-,-,TRBJ1-5
TGTGCCATCAGTGAGGGGCCCCCCGGGGAGACCCAGTACTTC,CAISEGPPGETQYF,TRBV10-3,-,-,TRBJ2-5
TGTGCTAGTGGTTTGGAGGCACTAGCGGGAGGGTCCTACAATGAGCAGTTCTTC,CASGLEALAGGSYNEQFF,TRBV12-5,-,TRBD2,TRBJ2-1
TGTGCCAGCAGCGTAGGGGAGACTAGCGGGAGCGGAGAGACCCAGTACTTC,CASSVGETSGSGETQYF,TRBV9,-,TRBD2,TRBJ2-5
TGCGCCAGCAGCCTCGACCTTTCTGGGGCCAACGTCCTGACTTTC,CASSLDLSGANVLTF,TRBV4-1,-,-,TRBJ2-6
TGTGCCAGCAGCCCCAGACTAGCGGGGGGGCATGAGCAGTTCTTC,CASSPRLAGGHEQFF,TRBV14,-,TRBD2,TRBJ2-1
TGTGCCAGCAGCCGTAGGGAGGGGAATGAAAAACTGTTTTTT,CASSRREGNEKLFF,TRBV4-2,-,-,TRBJ1-4
TGTGCCAGCAGTGACCCTCACCTAGCCAAAAACATTCAGTACTTC,CASSDPHLAKNIQYF,TRBV6-1,-,-,TRBJ2-4
TGTGCCAGCAGAGGACAAGGGGCCTACGAGCAGTACTTC,CASRGQGAYEQYF,TRBV6-5,-,-,TRBJ2-7
TGTGCCAGCAGCTTAAGGAGCGGGAGTGGGGATGAGCAGTTCTTC,CASSLRSGSGDEQFF,TRBV7-3,-,TRBD2,TRBJ2-1
TGTGCCACCAGAGGTTTAGGTGGCTACGAGCAGTACTTC,CATRGLGGYEQYF,TRBV27,-,-,TRBJ2-7
TGTGCCAGCAGTTTAGGGGGGACGACCTCTAACTATGGCTACACCTTC,CASSLGGTTSNYGYTF,TRBV28,-,-,TRBJ1-2
TGTGCCAAGGGCGAAGGACAGGGCGGCACAGATACGCAGTATTTT,CAKGEGQGGTDTQYF,TRBV7-9,few,TRBD1,TRBJ2-3
TGTGCCAGCTCACCCGCTTACGAGGGGGCGAGGTATGGCTACACCTTC,CASSPAYEGARYGYTF,TRBV18,once,TRBD1,TRBJ1-2
TGTGCCTGGCTTACTAGCACAGATACGCAGTATTTT,CAWLTSTDTQYF,TRBV30,-,-,TRBJ2-3
TGTGCCAGCAGCAGGGACAGAACGTACCAAGAGACCCAGTACTTC,CASSRDRTYQETQYF,TRBV27,-,TRBD1,TRBJ2-5
TGTGCCAGCACCTCCCGTGAATACTCTAACTATGGCTACACCTTC,CASTSREYSNYGYTF,TRBV6-5,-,-,TRBJ1-2
TGTGCCAGCAGCTTATCTTCGGGAGGTCCCTACGAGCAGTACTTC,CASSLSSGGPYEQYF,TRBV7-8,-,TRBD2,TRBJ2-7
TGCGCCAGCAGCTTTATGGGACAGGGGGGTGAGACCCAGTACTTC,CASSFMGQGGETQYF,TRBV5-1,-,TRBD1,TRBJ2-5
TGTGCTAGTGGTTTGCGGACGGGCATCACAGATACGCAGTATTTT,CASGLRTGITDTQYF,TRBV12-5,few,-,TRBJ2-3
TGTGCCAGCGGGGACAGCCTCTCCTACGAGCAGTACTTC,CASGDSLSYEQYF,TRBV7-2,-,TRBD1,TRBJ2-7
TGTGCCAGTACCCTAAGAGGGGGCCCAATCTCTCTGGCTGAAGCTTTCTTT,CASTLRGGPISLAEAFF,TRBV27,once,TRBD1,TRBJ1-1
TGTGCCTGGAGTTGGGTCACAGATACGCAGTATTTT,CAWSWVTDTQYF,TRBV30,-,-,TRBJ2-3
TGTGCCAGTAGTATAGATAGGCAGGCCTACGAGCAGTACTTC,CASSIDRQAYEQYF,TRBV19,once,-,TRBJ2-7